This entry features one T cell receptor (beta chain) sequence. Per the germline V gene, CDR1 is SQVTM and CDR2 is ANQGSEA. The CDR3 runs 13 residues. V dropped 3 bases and J dropped 5; count of bases not matched to a gene: 6. The time point is: baseline pretreatment blood. The sample's treatment: 15 Gy SBRT to primary tumor, nephrectomy 4 weeks later. The data were taken from a study of radiation and T cells in renal cell carcinoma. This table comes from immunoSEQ multiplex PCR, and its TCRdb copy is limited to in-frame clones, with some not included. The repertoire includes 50,000 to 75,000 clones, over 70% of them detected once, and 7.3% sits in the top ten.

Sequences were derived from blood, sampled from a patient whose treatment included radiotherapy and nephrectomy. V and J are TRBV29-1 and TRBJ1-1; 7 nucleotides line up with TRBD1. The clonotype comes from a man aged 55-75 years with renal cell carcinoma. DNA of the CDR3: TGCAGCGTTGAGGAGGGCAGGGGGACTGAAGCTTTCTTT. Translated, it gives CSVEEGRGTEAFF.